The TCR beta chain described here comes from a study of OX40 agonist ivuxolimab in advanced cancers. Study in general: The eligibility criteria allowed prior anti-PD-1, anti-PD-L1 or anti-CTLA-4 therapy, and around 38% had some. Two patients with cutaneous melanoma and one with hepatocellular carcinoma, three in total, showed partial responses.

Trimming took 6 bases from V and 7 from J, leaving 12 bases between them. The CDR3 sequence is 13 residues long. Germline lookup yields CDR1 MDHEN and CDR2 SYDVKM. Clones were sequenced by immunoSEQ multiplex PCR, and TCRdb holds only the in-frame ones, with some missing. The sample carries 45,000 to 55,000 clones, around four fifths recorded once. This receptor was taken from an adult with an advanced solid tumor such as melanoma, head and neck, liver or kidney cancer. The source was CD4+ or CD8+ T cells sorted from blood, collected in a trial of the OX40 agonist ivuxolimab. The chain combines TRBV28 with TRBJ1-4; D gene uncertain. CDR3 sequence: CASRAVGTEKLFF. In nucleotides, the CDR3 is TGTGCCAGCAGGGCAGTTGGAACTGAAAAACTGTTTTTT.